This TCR beta chain was sequenced for a study of cytomegalovirus exposure and HLA in healthy donors. The germline gives CDR1 SGHRS, CDR2 YFSETQ. V shed 5 bases and J shed 1 base, with 15 bases lying between them. The length of the CDR3 is 15 residues. Primers: 60 Vbeta forward and 13 Jbeta reverse. This table comes from immunoSEQ multiplex PCR, and its TCRdb copy is limited to in-frame clones, with some not included. The sample lists under 200,000 clones, less than 90% occurring once. A remark on this clone: Its specificity is not known.

Study results and limitations: It was reported that the classifier diagnosed cytomegalovirus status with high specificity and sensitivity in both the original and validation cohorts.

This rearrangement joins TRBV5-1 to TRBJ1-1; a weak D match, TRBD1 (6 bases). Sequenced: PBMCs. The source is a woman aged 25-40 years in good health and CMV-seronegative. The CDR3 bases are TGCGCCAGCAGGCTTGCAGGGGCAAGGAACACTGAAGCTTTCTTT. Residues: CASRLAGARNTEAFF.